Listed below are T cell receptor beta chains from one sample, sequenced in a study of control samples from healthy donors and cancer patients. Here immunoSEQ multiplex PCR was the method, and the copy in TCRdb shows in-frame clones only, minus some. The table records some 120,000 clones, 88% of them present only once. Sequencing input: blood. Receptor source: a woman aged 70-85 years in good health. Both conserved end residues are part of each CDR3. The D gene is left open where the match is weak. Not every row has a clone size; where given, it reads once, few, many or a size class.

j_gene | abundance | v_gene | len | d_gene | CDR3nt | CDR3aa
TRBJ1-5 | - | TRBV19 | 15 | - | TGTGCCAGTAGTAATGAGGGTTGGACGGATCAGCCCCAGCATTTT | CASSNEGWTDQPQHF
TRBJ1-1 | - | TRBV5-4 | 15 | TRBD1 | TGTGCCAGCAGCTTGGGGGGACAGAAGAACACTGAAGCTTTCTTT | CASSLGGQKNTEAFF
TRBJ2-1 | - | TRBV11-3 | 13 | - | TGTGCCAGCAGCTTATTTCCCCTAGGGGAGCAGTTCTTC | CASSLFPLGEQFF
TRBJ2-3 | - | TRBV7-9 | 18 | - | TGTGCCAGCAGAGATAGGGGTGGGGGGCCGTTGGGACCAGATACGCAGTATTTT | CASRDRGGGPLGPDTQYF
TRBJ2-2 | - | TRBV12-3/TRBV12-4 | 12 | - | TGTGCCAGCAGCACGTTCACCGGGGAGCTGTTTTTT | CASSTFTGELFF
TRBJ2-3 | once | TRBV6-2/TRBV6-3 | 13 | - | TGTGCCAGCAGTTACGGCTACACAGATACGCAGTATTTT | CASSYGYTDTQYF
TRBJ1-2 | - | TRBV5-6 | 16 | - | TGTGCCAGCAGCTGGACCGGGACCCAGGAGACGAATGGCTACACCTTC | CASSWTGTQETNGYTF
TRBJ2-1 | - | TRBV29-1 | 20 | - | TGCAGCGTTGAGTTTGGGCAGTCCCCTGATTCCCGGCTCTCCTACAATGAGCAGTTCTTC | CSVEFGQSPDSRLSYNEQFF
TRBJ2-1 | - | TRBV12-3/TRBV12-4 | 13 | - | TGTGCCAGCAGTTTGGTAGTTATCGGTGAGCAGTTCTTC | CASSLVVIGEQFF
TRBJ2-3 | - | TRBV9 | 16 | TRBD2 | TGTGCCAGCAGCCCATCATCCGGGGGGGCCCCAGATACGCAGTATTTT | CASSPSSGGAPDTQYF
TRBJ2-5 | - | TRBV3-1/TRBV3-2 | 10 | - | TGTGCCAGCAGCCGTGAGACCCAGTACTTC | CASSRETQYF
TRBJ1-1 | - | TRBV2 | 13 | - | TGTGCCAGCAGTGAAGGAATGAACACTGAAGCTTTCTTT | CASSEGMNTEAFF
TRBJ1-4 | few | TRBV11-2 | 12 | - | TGTGCCAGCAGCTTAAATGGCGAAAAACTGTTTTTT | CASSLNGEKLFF
TRBJ2-1 | - | TRBV4-1 | 16 | TRBD2 | TGCGCCAGCAGCCCCTTAGCGGGGGGGCGGAGGGATGAGCAGTTCTTC | CASSPLAGGRRDEQFF
TRBJ2-3 | few | TRBV3-1/TRBV3-2 | 13 | - | TGTGCCAGCAGCCAACCCGTCACAGATACGCAGTATTTT | CASSQPVTDTQYF
TRBJ1-4 | - | TRBV19 | 19 | TRBD1 | TGTGCCAGTGAACCGACAGGGCCGATAAACGTTGCAACTAATGAAAAACTGTTTTTT | CASEPTGPINVATNEKLFF
TRBJ1-1 | - | TRBV12-3/TRBV12-4 | 13 | - | TGTGCCAGCAGTTTGGACCCGAACACTGAAGCTTTCTTT | CASSLDPNTEAFF
TRBJ1-1 | - | TRBV7-3 | 13 | - | TGTGCCAGCAGCCCAGGGATGAACACTGAAGCTTTCTTT | CASSPGMNTEAFF
TRBJ2-3 | once | TRBV7-6 | 15 | TRBD2 | TGTGCCAGCACTCTTGTAGCGGGGGGGTTGGATACGCAGTATTTT | CASTLVAGGLDTQYF
TRBJ2-6 | - | TRBV7-8 | 18 | - | TGTGCCAGCGGAGTATCGGGACTCGACTTCTCTGGGGCCAACGCCCTGACTTTC | CASGVSGLDFSGANALTF
TRBJ2-3 | - | TRBV19 | 14 | TRBD2 | TGTGCCAGTAGCGGACTAGCGCTTAGTGTTACGCAGTATTTT | CASSGLALSVTQYF
TRBJ2-5 | - | TRBV6-2/TRBV6-3 | 14 | TRBD1 | TGTGCCAGCAGTGCCTGGGACGGAACAGGGGACCAGTACTTC | CASSAWDGTGDQYF
TRBJ2-7 | few | TRBV4-1 | 20 | - | TGCGCCAGCAGCCCCGGACGATTGGGCAGGCCCCATGAAGGACGGAACGAGCAGTACTTC | CASSPGRLGRPHEGRNEQYF
TRBJ2-5 | - | TRBV7-2 | 15 | - | TGTGCCAGCAGCTTAGGCAGGGGGGGCCAAGAGACCCAGTACTTC | CASSLGRGGQETQYF
TRBJ2-6 | - | TRBV5-6 | 17 | - | TGTGCCAGCAGCTTACAGGGACCCGGCTCTGGGGCCAACGTCCTGACTTTC | CASSLQGPGSGANVLTF
TRBJ1-4 | - | TRBV10-3 | 13 | - | TGTGCCATCAGTGAGCCCAACCAGGGAAAACTGTTTTTT | CAISEPNQGKLFF